Following are 11 T cell receptor beta chains from one sample sequenced in a study of siplizumab effects on memory and regulatory T cells. The method was immunoSEQ multiplex PCR; TCRdb's version includes in-frame clones alone and lacks a portion of them. This sample carries 85,000 to 130,000 clones, 91% of them seen once, and the ten largest clones take around 2.6%. Sequencing input: CD4+ T cells sorted from blood. Every receptor here comes from a human donor in good health. Some clones in this sample may be carry-over from other donors' samples.

This chain links TRBV19 with TRBJ2-1; 14 positions agree with TRBD2. V lost 6 bases to trimming and J lost 6 bases; unmatched junction nucleotides: 1. Germline CDR1 is LNHDA and CDR2 is SQIVND (reference sequence). This CDR3 region has 14 residues. CDR3 sequence reads: CASRGLAGVNEQFF. In nucleotides, the CDR3 is TGTGCCAGTAGGGGACTAGCGGGAGTCAATGAGCAGTTCTTC.

The sample holds a few counts of this clone. This chain joins TRBV7-2 and TRBJ1-1; D is possibly TRBD1 (6 bases). V dropped 5 bases and J dropped 0 bases, with 13 bases sitting between them. The CDR3 is made up of 15 amino acids. CDR1 is SGHTA, CDR2 FQGNSA, per germline. The CDR3 DNA reads TGTGCCAGCAGCCTGACCGGGACAATGAACACTGAAGCTTTCTTT. The encoded protein is CASSLTGTMNTEAFF.

The chain links TRBV15 to TRBJ2-7; 12 nucleotides align to TRBD2. The CDR3 sequence is 14 residues long. J gave up 4 bases and V 2 bases, and 0 bases lay outside the gene matches. Germline V gene lookup returns CDR1 LNHNV and CDR2 YYDKDF (reference sequence). The CDR3 DNA follows: TGTGCCACCAGCAGACTAGCGGGAGGGTACGAGCAGTACTTC. As protein: CATSRLAGGYEQYF. The whole variable domain, filled in from reference TRBV15 and TRBJ2-7, reads DAMVIQNPRYQVTQFGKPVTLSCSQTLNHNVMYWYQQKSSQAPKLLFHYYDKDFNNEADTPDNFQSRRPNTSFCFLDIRSPGLGDTAMYLCATSRLAGGYEQYFGPGTRLTVT.

The gene calls are TRBV28 and TRBJ1-5; 7 nucleotides align to TRBD1. Germline CDR1 and CDR2: MDHEN and SYDVKM. J gave up 1 base and V 5 bases, and 8 bases lay outside the gene matches. The CDR3 loop spans 16 amino acids. CDR3 in DNA: TGTGCCAGCAGTCCTCCGGGACAGCTAAGCAATCAGCCCCAGCATTTT. This sequence encodes CASSPPGQLSNQPQHF.

The V call is TRBV19, the J call TRBJ2-2, with TRBD1 identical over 9 bases. The CDR3 contains 16 residues. Trimming took 6 bases from V and 4 from J; bases not matched to a gene: 9. The germline V gene has CDR1 LNHDA and CDR2 SQIVND (reference sequence). The CDR3 nucleotides are TGTGCCAGTAGCCATCCGGGACAGGGTTTCACCGGGGAGCTGTTTTTT. This encodes CASSHPGQGFTGELFF.

This clone was detected a few times. The chain recombines TRBV18 with TRBJ1-5, with TRBD1 matching over 7 bases. Germline V gives CDR1 KGHSH, CDR2 LQKENI. V lost 3 bases and J lost 6; bases outside the gene matches: 8. The CDR3 extends over 15 amino acids. The CDR3 nucleotides read TGTGCCAGCTCACCTCAGACAGGGATGGGTCAGCCCCAGCATTTT. Translation: CASSPQTGMGQPQHF.

The chain uses TRBV7-2 and TRBJ2-1; a weak D match, TRBD1 (5 bases). This CDR3 spans 12 amino acids. Per germline, CDR1 SGHTA and CDR2 FQGNSA. V gave up 7 bases and J gave up 6 bases, with 10 bases separating them. The DNA of the CDR3 is TGTGCCAGCATTGCAGGGTCCAATGAGCAGTTCTTC. It yields the protein CASIAGSNEQFF.

The chain links TRBV28 to TRBJ2-6; a possible D gene is TRBD1 (5 bases). The CDR3 covers 14 residues. Trimming shortened V by 8 bases and J by 4 bases, and 12 bases separated the two germline ends. Germline CDR1 MDHEN, CDR2 SYDVKM. The CDR3 region is CASHRIGGANVLTF. CDR3 coding DNA: TGTGCCAGCCACAGGATAGGAGGGGCCAACGTCCTGACTTTC.

V is TRBV6-6 and J is TRBJ2-3; D is ambiguous. Germline CDR1 reads MNHNY; CDR2 reads SVGAGI (reference sequence). The V and J ends lost 4 bases and 5 bases respectively, with 7 bases between them. This CDR3 is built from 12 residues. The CDR3 sequence is CASSSRGDTQYF. The CDR3 DNA follows: TGTGCCAGCAGTTCAAGAGGAGATACGCAGTATTTT.

This clone was seen a single time. V and J are TRBV27 and TRBJ2-5, with TRBD2 matching over 14 bases. The V and J ends lost 4 bases and 4 bases, in that order; junction bases with no gene match: 2. CDR1 MNHEY and CDR2 SMNVEV come from the germline V gene (reference sequence). The length of the CDR3 is 15 residues. The CDR3 DNA sequence: TGTGCCAGCAGTTGGGGGACTAGCGGGAGAGAGACCCAGTACTTC. Protein: CASSWGTSGRETQYF.

The rearrangement links TRBV5-1 to TRBJ2-2; 7 bases are shared with TRBD2. Per germline, CDR1 SGHRS and CDR2 YFSETQ. With 1 base clipped from V and 1 base from J, the junction kept 16 bases outside the gene matches. The CDR3 loop spans 20 amino acids. The CDR3 nucleotides read TGCGCCAGCAGCTTGAGAGCGGGACGACTACTAGCCGAGAACACCGGGGAGCTGTTTTTT. It yields the protein CASSLRAGRLLAENTGELFF.